Presented here are 16 T cell receptor beta chains from one specimen sequenced in a study of regulatory T cells in long-lasting Graves disease. Time point meaning: persistent/refractory GD, antithyroid drugs over 5 years with positive TRAb. Preparation of the TCR library used RNA extracted from PBMCs. Assembly of TCR beta libraries relied on iRepertoire HTBI primers together with Arm-PCR of CDR3 regions. MiXCR was run by TCRdb on the multiplex PCR reads, yielding one entry per CDR3 protein. This sample yields more than 300,000 distinct CDR3 sequences, of which 20% are seen a single time; roughly 27% belongs to the top ten. Material: peripheral blood mononuclear cells (PBMCs), obtained when the disease was refractory, from a patient treated with antithyroid drugs. These TCRs come from a female donor with Graves disease.

This clonotype has only a few counts. The V call is TRBV5-1, the J call TRBJ1-1; no definite D call. This CDR3 has 13 residues. Per the germline V gene, CDR1 is SGHRS and CDR2 is YFSETQ. Trimming cost V 0 bases and J 7 bases, with 10 bases left between them. The CDR3 loop reads CASSLEGPFEAFF. CDR3 sequence (DNA): TGCGCCAGCAGCTTGGAGGGTCCGTTTGAAGCTTTCTTT.

This clonotype came up a few times. This sequence joins TRBV6-1 and TRBJ1-1; 8 bases agree with TRBD1. CDR3 length: 14 residues. Germline V gene sequence: CDR1 MNHNS, CDR2 SASEGT. V lost 3 bases and J lost 3; bases outside the gene matches: 3. CDR3 residues: CASSDRQGHTEAFF. The CDR3 DNA reads TGTGCCAGCAGTGACAGACAGGGGCACACTGAAGCTTTCTTT.

This chain connects TRBV13 to TRBJ2-7; D possibly corresponds to TRBD2 (6 bases). The CDR3 length is 14 residues. The germline V and J ends were trimmed by 5 bases and 3 bases, with 14 bases remaining between them. The V gene's germline CDR1 is PRHDT and CDR2 FYEKMQ (reference sequence). The CDR3 spells CASSHRDSLYEQYF. In DNA form, the CDR3 reads TGTGCCAGCAGCCACCGGGACTCCCTCTACGAGCAGTACTTC.

This clonotype appeared many times. V usage is TRBV28 and J usage is TRBJ1-3, with TRBD1 matching over 7 bases. This CDR3 is 19 amino acids long. J gave up 3 bases and V 3 bases, and 17 bases lay outside the gene matches. In germline, CDR1 is MDHEN, CDR2 SYDVKM. CDR3 nucleotide sequence: TGTGCCAGCAGTTTCATAAACCCTCTACAGGGGAGGGATGGAAACACCATATATTTT. It specifies CASSFINPLQGRDGNTIYF.

The sample holds a few counts of this clonotype. This chain uses TRBV29-1 with TRBJ2-7; 8 bases agree with TRBD1. The germline V gene encodes CDR1 SQVTM and CDR2 ANQGSEA. This CDR3 contains 14 residues. Trimming cost V 4 bases and J 5 bases; bases outside gene matches: 10. The CDR3 DNA is TGCAGCGTTGGCCTAGCAGGGGGCACCAACGAGCAGTACTTC. It encodes CSVGLAGGTNEQYF.

The chain links TRBV11-2 to TRBJ2-3, with a tentative D call TRBD2 (6 bases). The CDR3 loop spans 14 amino acids. Germline-derived CDR1 and CDR2 are SGHAT and FQNNGV. V was shortened by 4 bases and J by 2 bases, with 10 bases between the two germline ends. This CDR3 is CASSSWGDTDTQYF. The CDR3 DNA is TGTGCCAGCAGCTCGTGGGGGGACACAGATACGCAGTATTTT.

This clonotype was seen only once. The chain recombines TRBV28 with TRBJ2-1, with D perhaps TRBD2 (6 bases). V lost 4 bases and J 0 bases, leaving 13 bases between the germline ends. CDR1 and CDR2 (germline): MDHEN, SYDVKM. The CDR3 runs 16 residues. In DNA form, the CDR3 reads TGTGCCAGCAGTTGGGGACTTGCGAGCTCCTACAATGAGCAGTTCTTC. It is translated as CASSWGLASSYNEQFF.

This chain links TRBV13 with TRBJ2-5, with unresolved D. The ends were cut back, 1 base at V and 0 bases at J, with 15 bases in the middle. CDR1 PRHDT and CDR2 FYEKMQ come from the germline V gene (reference sequence). The CDR3 totals 17 residues. The CDR3 coding sequence is TGTGCCAGCAGCTTAGTCGGTAGAGCTGTGTACCAAGAGACCCAGTACTTC. This encodes CASSLVGRAVYQETQYF.

This clonotype was counted many times. J is TRBJ2-5 and V is TRBV7-2; D remains ambiguous. Between the trimmed V and J ends, which lost 3 bases and 3 bases, there was a span of 14 bases. The germline CDR1 and CDR2 sequences are SGHTA and FQGNSA. This CDR3 is built from 15 residues. For the CDR3, the DNA is TGTGCCAGCAGCTTCCCAGGCAGTAACGAAGAGACCCAGTACTTC. Translation: CASSFPGSNEETQYF.

This clonotype came up a few times. The CDR3 sequence: CASSQLTASGSHEQYF. DNA of the CDR3: TGTGCCAGCAGCCAACTCACGGCTAGCGGGAGCCACGAGCAGTACTTC. The chain has TRBV14 and TRBJ2-7; 10 bases align to TRBD2. The CDR3 spans 16 residues. Per the germline V gene, CDR1 is SGHDN and CDR2 is FVKESK. The junction had 9 bases not matched to a gene; V was cut back by 2 bases and J by 5 bases.

This clonotype was seen a few times. The chain employs TRBV11-2 and TRBJ2-4, with 7 bases lining up with TRBD1. This CDR3 has 16 amino acids. Trimming removed 0 bases from V and 13 bases from J; junction bases left unmatched: 15. The V gene's germline CDR1 is SGHAT and CDR2 FQNNGV. The CDR3 DNA reads as TGTGCCAGCAGCTTAGATAAATTAGGGGGCAAAGAGGCCCAGTACTTC. Translation: CASSLDKLGGKEAQYF.

This clonotype was recorded many times. The chain employs TRBV28 and TRBJ2-7; D is undetermined. Trimming took off 3 bases at V and 2 bases at J, with 11 bases between the two ends. This CDR3 region has 14 residues. The germline gives CDR1 MDHEN, CDR2 SYDVKM. The CDR3 DNA reads as TGTGCCAGCAGTTTTTCTGTGGGTCCCTACGAGCAGTACTTC. Protein product: CASSFSVGPYEQYF.

This clonotype was picked up a small number of times. In nucleotides, the CDR3 is TGTGCCAGCAGCTTAATAGCGGGGGACACCGGGGAGCTGTTTTTT. It translates to CASSLIAGDTGELFF. V is TRBV7-3 and J is TRBJ2-2; 9 nucleotides align to TRBD2. V shed 1 base and J 3 bases; nucleotides not matched to a gene: 0. The germline V gene encodes CDR1 SGHTA and CDR2 FQGTGA. The CDR3 extends over 15 amino acids. Combining the CDR3 with reference TRBV7-3 and TRBJ2-2 gives the whole variable domain GAGVSQTPSNKVTEKGKYVELRCDPISGHTALYWYRQSLGQGPEFLIYFQGTGAADDSGLPNDRFFAVRPEGSVSTLKIQRTERGDSAVYLCASSLIAGDTGELFFGEGSRLTVL.

This clonotype has ten or more counts. This chain uses TRBV2 with TRBJ1-2; TRBD1 agrees at 7 bases. The CDR3 is 11 residues long. CDR1 is SNHLY, CDR2 FYNNEI, per germline. The V segment lost 8 bases and the J segment 8 bases; nucleotides outside the gene matches: 5. This CDR3 is CASLYRGGYTF. The CDR3 coding sequence is TGTGCCAGCTTGTACAGGGGCGGCTACACCTTC.

J is TRBJ1-6 and V is TRBV7-9; TRBD1 matches 7 bases. Germline values: CDR1 SEHNR, CDR2 FQNEAQ (reference sequence). Trimming removed 5 bases from V and 10 bases from J; junction bases left unmatched: 8. There are 14 residues in the CDR3. CDR3 in amino acids: CASSRTGEGSPLHF. CDR3 coding DNA: TGTGCCAGCAGCCGGACAGGCGAGGGATCACCCCTCCACTTT.

This chain uses TRBV19 with TRBJ1-1; D is undetermined. Trimming took off 4 bases at V and 0 bases at J, with 9 bases between the two ends. The CDR3 runs to 14 residues. Germline lookup yields CDR1 LNHDA and CDR2 SQIVND (reference sequence). The CDR3 DNA follows: TGTGCCAGTAGTAACATCGACATGAACACTGAAGCTTTCTTT. Encoded protein: CASSNIDMNTEAFF.